Listed here are 20 T cell receptor beta chains from one sample, sequenced in a study of T cells in localized non-small cell lung cancer. TCRdb's copy holds only in-frame clones and misses some; the assay was immunoSEQ multiplex PCR. The sample has fewer than 3,500 clones; roughly 28% are singletons. The sequencing used lung tumor tissue, collected before any cancer treatment. The receptors here all came from a female donor older than 55 with stage II squamous cell lung carcinoma.

This chain joins TRBV4-1 and TRBJ2-2; the match to TRBD1 covers 8 bases. V gave up 4 bases and J gave up 3 bases; unmatched junction bases: 4. CDR1 and CDR2 (germline): MGHRA, YSYEKL. This CDR3 is 15 amino acids long. The CDR3 is CASSPDRGYTGELFF. The CDR3 bases are TGCGCCAGCAGCCCCGACAGGGGCTACACCGGGGAGCTGTTTTTT.

This chain links TRBV19 with TRBJ2-2; perhaps TRBD2 as D (6 bases). Germline-derived CDR1 and CDR2 are LNHDA and SQIVND (reference sequence). The CDR3 contains 16 residues. Trimming left V 5 bases short and J 6 bases short, with 19 bases between. The CDR3 nucleotides are TGTGCCAGTAGTGGCCGGGACTCAGGTGCGGCCGGGGAGCTGTTTTTT. The encoded protein is CASSGRDSGAAGELFF.

There are a few counts of this clone. The chain has TRBV7-7 and TRBJ1-2; 9 bases map to TRBD1. The trim removed 5 bases at V and 3 bases at J, leaving 7 bases unmatched. Per the germline V gene, CDR1 is SSHAT and CDR2 is FNYEAQ (reference sequence). The CDR3 runs 15 residues. CDR3 sequence reads: CASSAGTGYDYGYTF. The CDR3 DNA reads TGTGCCAGCAGCGCCGGGACAGGGTATGACTATGGCTACACCTTC.

The chain links TRBV6-8 to TRBJ1-1; D call uncertain. Germline-derived CDR1 and CDR2 are MNHGY and SAAAGT. Deletions cut 6 bases from V and 1 base from J, with 9 bases between. The CDR3 consists of 13 residues. The chain's CDR3 is CASSPAGNTEAFF. CDR3 sequence (DNA): TGTGCCAGCAGCCCAGCGGGGAACACTGAAGCTTTCTTT.

In nucleotides, the CDR3 is TGCGCCAGCAGTGACGAAATCACAGGAAAACTGTTTTTT. Translating gives CASSDEITGKLFF. This chain connects TRBV10-1 to TRBJ1-4, with a possible D match to TRBD1 (5 bases). The CDR3 has 13 residues. V lost 3 bases and J lost 10, with 12 bases in between. Germline V gives CDR1 WNHNN, CDR2 SYGVQD (reference sequence).

The chain has TRBV6-8 and TRBJ2-7; 8 bases agree with TRBD2. CDR1 MNHGY and CDR2 SAAAGT come from the germline V gene. The trim removed 7 bases at V and 6 bases at J, leaving 11 bases unmatched. CDR3 length: 14 residues. CDR3 amino acids: CASKAIAGPSEQYF. DNA of the CDR3: TGTGCCAGCAAAGCTATAGCGGGACCCTCCGAGCAGTACTTC.

This chain uses TRBV5-1 with TRBJ1-1, with D possibly TRBD1 on 5 matching bases. The germline CDR1 and CDR2 sequences are SGHRS and YFSETQ. V was clipped by 4 bases and J by 0 bases, with 13 bases between them. CDR3 length equals 15 residues. Here the CDR3 reads CASSGAVTMNTEAFF. The CDR3 DNA is TGCGCCAGCAGCGGGGCGGTGACTATGAACACTGAAGCTTTCTTT.

V usage is TRBV19 and J usage is TRBJ2-5; D possibly corresponds to TRBD2 (6 bases). The CDR3 contains 15 residues. V was trimmed by 4 bases and J by 2 bases, leaving 14 bases between them. Germline V gives CDR1 LNHDA, CDR2 SQIVND (reference sequence). The CDR3 bases are TGTGCCAGTAGTACCCGACTAGACGGTCAAGAGACCCAGTACTTC. Translated, it gives CASSTRLDGQETQYF.

This chain joins TRBV6-8 and TRBJ2-7; TRBD1 might be the D (6 bases). The CDR3 consists of 13 residues. The germline V gene has CDR1 MNHGY and CDR2 SAAAGT. Trimming removed 7 bases at V and 2 bases at J, with 12 bases between. The CDR3 sequence is CASKVGAAYEQYF. The CDR3 DNA sequence: TGTGCCAGCAAGGTGGGGGCCGCCTACGAGCAGTACTTC.

This clone showed up just a few times. The J gene is TRBJ2-7, the V gene TRBV28; 7 nucleotides agree with TRBD1. This CDR3 has 15 amino acids. The J segment lost 4 bases and the V segment lost 4 bases, leaving 10 bases of the junction unmatched. CDR1 is MDHEN, CDR2 SYDVKM, per germline. CDR3 loop: CASSSSGTAHYEQYF. CDR3 in DNA: TGTGCCAGCAGTTCCTCCGGGACAGCGCATTACGAGCAGTACTTC.

The chain carries TRBV9 and TRBJ1-5, with D perhaps matching TRBD1 (6 bases). V was clipped by 8 bases and J by 3 bases, with 12 bases between them. The CDR3 totals 13 residues. Per the germline V gene, CDR1 is SGDLS and CDR2 is YYNGEE. The CDR3 DNA reads TGTGCCAGAGGAGGGGGACTCAATCAGCCCCAGCATTTT. It translates to CARGGGLNQPQHF.

By sample share, this clone is medium-sized. The V and J genes are TRBV11-3 and TRBJ1-3, with D uncertain. This CDR3 spans 14 amino acids. Trimming left V 3 bases short and J 7 bases short, with 13 bases between. Germline V gives CDR1 SGHNT, CDR2 YENEEA. CDR3 loop: CASSLDGFSNTIYF. CDR3 nucleotide sequence: TGTGCCAGCAGCTTGGATGGTTTTTCTAACACCATATATTTT. Full variable domain (missing parts from reference TRBV11-3 and TRBJ1-3): EAGVVQSPRYKIIEKKQPVAFWCNPISGHNTLYWYLQNLGQGPELLIRYENEEAVDDSQLPKDRFSAERLKGVDSTLKIQPAELGDSAVYLCASSLDGFSNTIYFGEGSWLTVV.

This sequence joins TRBV7-1 and TRBJ1-2; the match to TRBD1 covers 7 bases. TRBV7-1 is sorted into the ORF group, with uncertain function. This CDR3 has 13 residues. V lost 5 bases and J lost 7; bases outside the gene matches: 7. The CDR3 loop is CASSQEGARGYTF. CDR3 DNA: TGTGCCAGCAGCCAAGAGGGGGCGCGTGGCTACACCTTC.

The table lists this clone with a few counts. This chain uses TRBV12-5 with TRBJ2-1, with 8 bases identical to TRBD2. The germline gives CDR1 LGHNT, CDR2 FRNRAP. The CDR3 contains 14 residues. The CDR3 is CASDTGGATNEQFF. The CDR3, as DNA: TGTGCCAGCGATACGGGGGGGGCCACTAATGAGCAGTTCTTC. The whole variable domain, remainder taken from reference TRBV12-5 and TRBJ2-1, is DARVTQTPRHKVTEMGQEVTMRCQPILGHNTVFWYRQTMMQGLELLAYFRNRAPLDDSGMPKDRFSAEMPDATLATLKIQPSEPRDSAVYFCASDTGGATNEQFFGPGTRLTVL.

The chain is built from TRBV18 and TRBJ2-1; 8 positions match TRBD1. This CDR3 has 14 residues. The V segment lost 6 bases and the J segment 7 bases; nucleotides outside the gene matches: 8. The germline gives CDR1 KGHSH, CDR2 LQKENI. The CDR3 DNA sequence: TGTGCCAGCTCTAGGGGACAGGTTCCGAATGAGCAGTTCTTC. Translating it yields CASSRGQVPNEQFF.

This clone appeared a few times. V is TRBV9 and J is TRBJ1-6, with D unclear. V was clipped by 4 bases and J by 1 base, with 9 bases between them. Looked up from germline, CDR1 is SGDLS and CDR2 is YYNGEE. The CDR3 loop spans 15 amino acids. The CDR3, as DNA: TGTGCCAGCAGCCCCATCGGGTCCTATAATTCACCCCTCCACTTT. Translation gives CASSPIGSYNSPLHF.

The gene calls are TRBV11-3 and TRBJ2-7, with a tentative D call TRBD2 (6 bases). Germline loops: CDR1 SGHNT, CDR2 YENEEA. This CDR3 is built from 14 residues. The germline V and J ends were trimmed by 5 bases and 2 bases, with 13 bases remaining between them. DNA for the CDR3: TGTGCCAGCAGCCCCCGGGACTCCCCCTACGAGCAGTACTTC. This codes for CASSPRDSPYEQYF. Complete variable domain (other parts from reference TRBV11-3 and TRBJ2-7): EAGVVQSPRYKIIEKKQPVAFWCNPISGHNTLYWYLQNLGQGPELLIRYENEEAVDDSQLPKDRFSAERLKGVDSTLKIQPAELGDSAVYLCASSPRDSPYEQYFGPGTRLTVT.

CDR3 in DNA: TGCGCCAGCAGTGAAGGTAGCGGGGGGGACAATACGCAGTATTTT. It codes for CASSEGSGGDNTQYF. This chain connects TRBV10-2 to TRBJ2-3; TRBD2 matches at 11 bases. The CDR3 totals 15 residues. The V gene's germline CDR1 is WSHSY and CDR2 SAAADI. V was clipped by 3 bases and J by 7 bases; unmatched bases: 6.

This clone was seen more than once but under ten times. J is TRBJ2-1 and V is TRBV18; D possibly corresponds to TRBD1 (5 bases). CDR3 length: 15 residues. Trimming took off 6 bases at V and 2 bases at J, with 14 bases between the two ends. Germline CDR1 and CDR2: KGHSH and LQKENI. The CDR3 here is CASSRRQQTYNEQFF. CDR3 nucleotide sequence: TGTGCCAGCTCCCGCCGACAGCAAACCTACAATGAGCAGTTCTTC.

The chain has TRBV18 and TRBJ1-6; the D gene is possibly TRBD1 (5 bases). V lost 4 bases, J lost 5 bases, and 15 bases lay in between. This CDR3 is 16 amino acids long. CDR1 KGHSH and CDR2 LQKENI come from the germline V gene. The CDR3 sequence is CASSQAGGTNNSPLHF. The CDR3 nucleotides are TGTGCCAGCTCACAGGCGGGAGGGACTAATAATTCACCCCTCCACTTT.